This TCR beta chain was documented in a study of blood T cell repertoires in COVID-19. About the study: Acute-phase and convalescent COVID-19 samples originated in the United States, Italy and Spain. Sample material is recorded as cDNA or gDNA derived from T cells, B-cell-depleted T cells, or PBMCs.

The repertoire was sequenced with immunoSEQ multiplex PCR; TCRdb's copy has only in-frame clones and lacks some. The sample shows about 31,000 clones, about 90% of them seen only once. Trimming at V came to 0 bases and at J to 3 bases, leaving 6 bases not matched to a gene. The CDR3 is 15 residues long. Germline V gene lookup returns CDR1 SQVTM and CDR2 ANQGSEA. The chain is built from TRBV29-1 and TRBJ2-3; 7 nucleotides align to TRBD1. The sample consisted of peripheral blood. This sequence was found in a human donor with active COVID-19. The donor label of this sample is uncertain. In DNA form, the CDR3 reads TGCAGCGTTGAAGATGGAAACAGGGGTACAGATACGCAGTATTTT. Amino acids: CSVEDGNRGTDTQYF.